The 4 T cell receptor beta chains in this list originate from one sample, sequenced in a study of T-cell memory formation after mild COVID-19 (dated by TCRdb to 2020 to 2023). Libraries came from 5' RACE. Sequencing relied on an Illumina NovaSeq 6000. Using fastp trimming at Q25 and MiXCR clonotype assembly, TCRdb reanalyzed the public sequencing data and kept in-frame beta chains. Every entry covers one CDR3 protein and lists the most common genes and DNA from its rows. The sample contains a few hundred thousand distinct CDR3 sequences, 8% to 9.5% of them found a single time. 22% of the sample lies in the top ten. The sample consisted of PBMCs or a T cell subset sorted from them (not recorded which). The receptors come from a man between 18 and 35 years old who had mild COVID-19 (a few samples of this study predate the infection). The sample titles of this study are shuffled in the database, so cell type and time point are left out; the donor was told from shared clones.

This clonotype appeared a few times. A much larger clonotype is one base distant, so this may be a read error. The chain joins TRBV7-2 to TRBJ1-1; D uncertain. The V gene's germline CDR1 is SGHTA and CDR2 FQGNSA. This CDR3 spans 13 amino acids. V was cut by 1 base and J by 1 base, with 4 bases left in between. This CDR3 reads CASSLEPNTEAFF. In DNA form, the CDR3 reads TGTGCCAGCAGCTTAGAACCGAACACTGAAGCTTTCTTT.

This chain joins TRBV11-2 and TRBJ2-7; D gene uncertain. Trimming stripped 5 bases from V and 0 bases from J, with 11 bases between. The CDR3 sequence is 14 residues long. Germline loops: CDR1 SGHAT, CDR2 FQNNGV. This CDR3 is CASSPGFSSYEQYF. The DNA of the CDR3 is TGTGCCAGCAGCCCTGGCTTTAGCTCCTACGAGCAGTACTTC.

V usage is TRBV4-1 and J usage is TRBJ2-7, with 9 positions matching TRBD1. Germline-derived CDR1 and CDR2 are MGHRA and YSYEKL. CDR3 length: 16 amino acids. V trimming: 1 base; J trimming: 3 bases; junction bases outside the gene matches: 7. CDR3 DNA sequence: TGCGCCAGCAGCCAAGTCTATTCGGACAGGGGCTACGAGCAGTACTTC. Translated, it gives CASSQVYSDRGYEQYF.

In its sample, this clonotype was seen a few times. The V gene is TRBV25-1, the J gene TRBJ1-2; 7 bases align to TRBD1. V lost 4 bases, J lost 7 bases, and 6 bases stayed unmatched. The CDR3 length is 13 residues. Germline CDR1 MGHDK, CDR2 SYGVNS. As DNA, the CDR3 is TGTGCCAGCAGTGCGGGGACAGCCGGTGGCTACACCTTC. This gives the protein CASSAGTAGGYTF.